The following is a T cell receptor (beta chain) sequence with its context. CDR1 and CDR2 from the germline V gene are SGDLS and YYNGEE. CDR3 length equals 16 residues. V was pared by 0 bases and J by 4 bases, with 4 bases of the junction left unmatched. The sample is drawn from a study of T cell changes during pregnancy in multiple sclerosis. The repertoire was sequenced with immunoSEQ multiplex PCR; TCRdb's copy has only in-frame clones and lacks some. In the table there are over 50,000 clones, around 92% of which are singletons. The gene calls are TRBV9 and TRBJ1-4, with 9 bases aligning to TRBD1. The clonotype was recovered from a female donor with multiple sclerosis, enrolled in a pregnancy study. Here the sequenced sample was peripheral blood, taken in the first trimester of pregnancy. The CDR3 region is CASSVGRQGGNEKLFF. CDR3 in DNA: TGTGCCAGCAGCGTAGGGAGACAGGGGGGTAATGAAAAACTGTTTTTT. Looking up the rest from reference TRBV9 and TRBJ1-4 gives the full variable domain: DSGVTQTPKHLITATGQRVTLRCSPRSGDLSVYWYQQSLDQGLQFLIQYYNGEERAKGNILERFSAQQFPDLHSELNLSSLELGDSALYFCASSVGRQGGNEKLFFGSGTQLSVL.